This T cell receptor (beta chain) derives from a study of blood T cells in healthy people across ages. Study-level results: Naive CD4+ cell counts and diversity both ran higher in long-lived than in aged donors.

Next came a second PCR, run for about 7 to 11 cycles, which used a sample-barcoded 5' primer along with a J-beta primer mix. MiXCR was run by TCRdb on the 5' RACE reads, yielding one entry per CDR3 protein. Among about 570,000 distinct CDR3 sequences, 25% to 30% were seen once, and the ten largest hold roughly 18%. Per-sample PBMC isolation yielded at least 7 million cells. Comment on this clonotype: Its matching antigen is unknown.

The ends were cut back, 3 bases at V and 7 bases at J, with 6 bases in the middle. CDR3 length equals 11 residues. Germline assignment: CDR1 SGHTA and CDR2 FQGNSA. The TCR comes from a woman in her 70s in good health. What was sequenced was blood. The chain is built from TRBV7-2 and TRBJ1-2; D not resolved. CDR3 in amino acids: CTSSLDGGYTF. DNA for the CDR3: TGTACCAGCAGCTTGGACGGTGGCTACACCTTC.